This T cell receptor beta chain was found in a study of cytomegalovirus exposure and HLA in healthy donors. Study results and limitations: Common viral pathogens seemed, in a later analysis, to connect with several of the most significant clusters. Most subjects' HLA-A and HLA-B alleles were reportedly predicted from TCR beta sequences. The classifier, whose performance was assessed in both the original and validation cohorts, reportedly diagnosed cytomegalovirus status with high specificity and sensitivity.

On this clone: Its antigen is still unknown.

Germline assignment: CDR1 SGDLS and CDR2 YYNGEE. The CDR3 loop spans 15 amino acids. V was clipped by 2 bases and J by 1 base, with 11 bases between them. This PCR relied on a set of 60 Vbeta primers and 13 Jbeta primers. Some clones are missing from TCRdb's copy, which holds only in-frame ones; the method was immunoSEQ multiplex PCR. This repertoire shows about 180,000 clones, 76% found once; its top ten account for 1.5% to 2%. This chain links TRBV9 with TRBJ2-3; unclear D gene. The sample comprised PBMCs. The sequence was obtained from a man aged 18 to 29 in good health and CMV-seronegative. The CDR3 spells CASSVLTQGTDTQYF. The DNA of the CDR3 is TGTGCCAGCAGCGTCTTGACCCAGGGCACAGATACGCAGTATTTT.